This T cell receptor (beta chain) was obtained from a study of CD8 T cells in Susac syndrome. Reverse transcription used about 0.5 to 1 ug RNA and random hexamers. Each CDR3 protein is one row after TCRdb ran MiXCR on the immunoSEQ multiplex PCR reads. In the table there are approximately 87,000 distinct CDR3 sequences, roughly 96% of which are singletons. The V gene's germline CDR1 is SEHNR and CDR2 FQNEAQ (reference sequence). The CDR3 runs to 15 residues. V dropped 3 bases and J dropped 2 bases, with 10 bases sitting between them. This sequence was found in a human donor with Susac syndrome. The gene calls are TRBV7-9 and TRBJ2-2, with D perhaps TRBD1 or TRBD2 (5 bases each). The specimen sequenced was CD8+ T cells from PBMCs. This CDR3 is CASSFRDRNTGELFF. For the CDR3, the DNA is TGTGCCAGCAGCTTCCGGGACCGAAACACCGGGGAGCTGTTTTTT.